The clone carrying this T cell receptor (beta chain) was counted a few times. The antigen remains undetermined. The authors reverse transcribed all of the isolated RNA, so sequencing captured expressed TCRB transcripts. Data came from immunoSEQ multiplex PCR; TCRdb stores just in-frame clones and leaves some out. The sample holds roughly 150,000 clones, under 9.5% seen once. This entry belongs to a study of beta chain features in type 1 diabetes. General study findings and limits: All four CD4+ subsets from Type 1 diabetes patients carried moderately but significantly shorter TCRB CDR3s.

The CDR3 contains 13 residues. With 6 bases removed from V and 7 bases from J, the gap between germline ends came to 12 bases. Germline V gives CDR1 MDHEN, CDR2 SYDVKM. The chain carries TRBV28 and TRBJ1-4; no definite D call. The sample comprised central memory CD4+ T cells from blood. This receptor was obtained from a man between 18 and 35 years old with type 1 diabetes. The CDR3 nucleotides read TGTGCCAGCAGCCCCCCCGCGGCTGAAAAACTGTTTTTT. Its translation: CASSPPAAEKLFF.